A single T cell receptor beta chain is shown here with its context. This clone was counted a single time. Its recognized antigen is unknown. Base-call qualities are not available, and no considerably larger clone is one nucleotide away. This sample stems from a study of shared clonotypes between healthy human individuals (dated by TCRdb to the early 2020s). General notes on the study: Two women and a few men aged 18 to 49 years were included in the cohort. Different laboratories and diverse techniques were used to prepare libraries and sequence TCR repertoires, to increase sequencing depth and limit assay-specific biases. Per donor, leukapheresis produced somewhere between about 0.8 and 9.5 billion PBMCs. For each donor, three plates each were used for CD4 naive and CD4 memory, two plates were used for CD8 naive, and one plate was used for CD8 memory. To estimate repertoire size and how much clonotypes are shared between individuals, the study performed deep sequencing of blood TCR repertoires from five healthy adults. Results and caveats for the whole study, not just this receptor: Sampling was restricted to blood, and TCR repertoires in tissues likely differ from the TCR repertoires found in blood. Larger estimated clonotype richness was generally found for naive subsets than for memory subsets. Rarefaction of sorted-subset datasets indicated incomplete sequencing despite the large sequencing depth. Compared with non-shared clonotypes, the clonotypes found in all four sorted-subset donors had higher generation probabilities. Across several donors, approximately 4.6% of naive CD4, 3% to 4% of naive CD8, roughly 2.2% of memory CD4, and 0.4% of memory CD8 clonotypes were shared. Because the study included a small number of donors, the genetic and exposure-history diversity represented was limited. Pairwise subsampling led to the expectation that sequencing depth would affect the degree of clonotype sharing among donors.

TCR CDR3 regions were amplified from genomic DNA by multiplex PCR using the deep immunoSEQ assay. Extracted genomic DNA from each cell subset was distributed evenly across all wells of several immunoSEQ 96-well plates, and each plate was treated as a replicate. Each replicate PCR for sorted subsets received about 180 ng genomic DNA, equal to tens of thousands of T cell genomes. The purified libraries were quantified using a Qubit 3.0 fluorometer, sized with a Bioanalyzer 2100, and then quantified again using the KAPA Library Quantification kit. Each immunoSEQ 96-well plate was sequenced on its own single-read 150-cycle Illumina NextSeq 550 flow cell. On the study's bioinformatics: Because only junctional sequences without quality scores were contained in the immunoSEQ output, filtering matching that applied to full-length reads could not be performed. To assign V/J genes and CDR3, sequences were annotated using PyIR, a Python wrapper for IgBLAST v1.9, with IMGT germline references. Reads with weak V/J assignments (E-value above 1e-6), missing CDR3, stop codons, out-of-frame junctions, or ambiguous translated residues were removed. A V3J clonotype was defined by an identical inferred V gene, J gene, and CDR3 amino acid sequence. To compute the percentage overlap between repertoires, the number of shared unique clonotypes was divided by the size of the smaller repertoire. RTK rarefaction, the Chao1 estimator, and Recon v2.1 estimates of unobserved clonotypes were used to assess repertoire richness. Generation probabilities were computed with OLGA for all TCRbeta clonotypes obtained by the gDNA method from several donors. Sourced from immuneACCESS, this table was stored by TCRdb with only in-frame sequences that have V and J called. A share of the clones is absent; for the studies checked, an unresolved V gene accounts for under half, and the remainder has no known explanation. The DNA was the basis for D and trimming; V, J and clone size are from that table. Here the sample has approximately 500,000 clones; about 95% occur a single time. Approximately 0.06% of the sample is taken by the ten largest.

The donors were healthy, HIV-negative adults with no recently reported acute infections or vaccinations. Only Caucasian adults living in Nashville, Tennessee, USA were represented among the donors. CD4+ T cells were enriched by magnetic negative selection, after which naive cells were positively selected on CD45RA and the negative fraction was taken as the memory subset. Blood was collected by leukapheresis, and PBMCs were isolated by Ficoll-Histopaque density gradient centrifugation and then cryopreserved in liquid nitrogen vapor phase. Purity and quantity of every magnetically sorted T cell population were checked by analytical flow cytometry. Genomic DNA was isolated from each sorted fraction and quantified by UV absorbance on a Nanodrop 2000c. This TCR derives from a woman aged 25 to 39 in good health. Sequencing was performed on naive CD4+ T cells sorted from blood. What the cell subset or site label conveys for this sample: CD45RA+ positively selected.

This receptor carries the CDR3 CASSQGTSETIRQYF. The bases read TGTGCCAGCAGCCAAGGGACTAGCGAGACGATCCGGCAGTACTTC. This sequence uses TRBV7-2 and TRBJ2-7; 10 middle bases align to TRBD2. The CDR3 contains 15 residues, cysteine and phenylalanine counted. Only the CDR3 DNA is retained, 45 bases long and in frame from the first base. From V the trimming removes 5 bases and from J it removes 9 bases, while the gene matches leave 13 bases of the junction unaccounted for. The CDR1 and CDR2 encoded by the germline V gene are SGHTA and FQGNSA.